This record looks at one T cell receptor (beta chain) sequence and its context. The entry originates in a study of blood T cell repertoires in COVID-19. CDR1 and CDR2 from the germline V gene are SGHTS and YDEGEE. V dropped 4 bases and J dropped 4; count of bases not matched to a gene: 2. The CDR3 contains 13 residues. This table comes from immunoSEQ multiplex PCR, and its TCRdb copy is limited to in-frame clones, with some not included. Among 200,000 to 300,000 clones, around 89% were seen once, and the ten largest hold 4.1%. The sequence came from a woman aged 30 to 39 who had recovered from COVID-19. The gene calls are TRBV5-8 and TRBJ1-5; 7 bases agree with TRBD1. The sequenced sample was PBMCs or T cells enriched from blood (not recorded which). CDR3 protein: CASSIRGNQPQHF. The CDR3 DNA reads as TGTGCCAGCAGCATCAGGGGGAATCAGCCCCAGCATTTT.